The 16 T cell receptor beta chains below all came from one sample that was sequenced in a study of T cell repertoires in cytomegalovirus infection (dated 2019 in TCRdb). Sequenced using an Illumina HiSeq 1500. TCRdb's own reprocessing of the public reads used fastp at Q25 and MiXCR and kept productive beta chains. Every entry covers one CDR3 protein and lists the most common genes and DNA from its rows. The sample data list about 900,000 distinct CDR3 sequences, and 30% to 40% of these were observed just once. The ten largest clonotypes hold roughly 12% of the sample. No antigen is known for these receptors. The sample's treatment or condition label, in plain terms: in vitro stimulation with specific CMV peptide epitopes to enrich CMV-specific T cells. The input for sequencing was cultured CD8+ T cells from PBMCs, taken from culture after CMV antigen stimulation. The receptors stem from a human donor in good health (CMV status not recorded). Some clones in this sample may be carry-over from other donors' samples.

V usage is TRBV3-1 and J usage is TRBJ1-5; D might be TRBD1 (5 bases). This CDR3 comprises 16 residues. Germline V lookup: CDR1 LGHDT, CDR2 YNNKEL (reference sequence). Between the trimmed V and J ends, which lost 1 base and 5 bases, there was a span of 15 bases. This chain's CDR3 is CASSQVAAGPDQPQHF. CDR3 bases: TGTGCCAGCAGCCAAGTCGCGGCAGGGCCCGATCAGCCCCAGCATTTT. Complete variable domain (other parts from reference TRBV3-1 and TRBJ1-5): DTAVSQTPKYLVTQMGNDKSIKCEQNLGHDTMYWYKQDSKKFLKIMFSYNNKELIINETVPNRFSPKSPDKAHLNLHINSLELGDSAVYFCASSQVAAGPDQPQHFGDGTRLSIL.

Only a few counts were recorded for this clonotype. This chain uses TRBV5-5 with TRBJ2-2; D perhaps matches TRBD1 (5 bases). Germline values: CDR1 SGHKS, CDR2 YYEKEE (reference sequence). The CDR3 has 14 residues. The V gene lost 4 bases and the J gene lost 7 bases, with 14 bases spanning the gap. CDR3 sequence (DNA): TGTGCCAGCAGCCGCCAGGGTCATGGCGGGGAGCTGTTTTTT. This translates into CASSRQGHGGELFF.

About this clonotype: One base away lies a much larger clone, so this may be a sequencing read error. V usage is TRBV7-1 and J usage is TRBJ1-4; possibly TRBD1 for D (6 bases). TRBV7-1 is reported as an ORF; its role is uncertain. The CDR3 is 14 residues long. V was cut by 3 bases and J by 7 bases, with 12 bases left in between. CDR3: CASSSQGRVEKLFF. The CDR3 nucleotides are TGTGCCAGCAGCTCTCAGGGGAGGGTTGAAAAACTGTTTTTT.

V is TRBV19 and J is TRBJ1-1, with 10 bases identical to TRBD1. The CDR3 loop spans 14 amino acids. Germline values: CDR1 LNHDA, CDR2 SQIVND (reference sequence). V lost 7 bases and J lost 2; bases outside the gene matches: 4. CDR3 protein: CASKETGGNTEAFF. CDR3 coding DNA: TGTGCCAGTAAAGAGACAGGGGGCAACACTGAAGCTTTCTTT.

About this clonotype itself: Just one base apart from a much larger clone, this may be a read error. V usage is TRBV7-9 and J usage is TRBJ2-3; 11 positions match TRBD1. Germline V gene sequence: CDR1 SEHNR, CDR2 FQNEAQ (reference sequence). This CDR3 region has 16 residues. Written as DNA, the CDR3 is TGTGTCAGCAGCTTGCTCCCGGGACAGGGGGAAGATACGCAGTATTTT. It is translated as CVSSLLPGQGEDTQYF.

This sequence joins TRBV13 and TRBJ2-2; 12 bases align to TRBD2. The germline V gene encodes CDR1 PRHDT and CDR2 FYEKMQ (reference sequence). The CDR3 consists of 17 residues. V dropped 5 bases and J dropped 2; count of bases not matched to a gene: 6. The CDR3 coding sequence is TGTGCCAGCAGCCAACTAGCGGGGGGCGGAAACACCGGGGAGCTGTTTTTT. Protein: CASSQLAGGGNTGELFF. Filled out from reference TRBV13 and TRBJ2-2, the complete variable domain reads AAGVIQSPRHLIKEKRETATLKCYPIPRHDTVYWYQQGPGQDPQFLISFYEKMQSDKGSIPDRFSAQQFSDYHSELNMSSLELGDSALYFCASSQLAGGGNTGELFFGEGSRLTVL.

The rearrangement uses TRBV24-1 and TRBJ2-3; D perhaps matches TRBD2 (5 bases). Per the germline V gene, CDR1 is KGHDR and CDR2 is SFDVKD. V was shortened by 1 base and J by 2 bases, with 6 bases between the two germline ends. The CDR3 covers 14 residues. The CDR3 spells CATSDFGDTDTQYF. In DNA form, the CDR3 reads TGTGCCACCAGTGATTTCGGGGACACAGATACGCAGTATTTT.

This rearrangement joins TRBV6-1 to TRBJ1-6; D is perhaps TRBD1 (6 bases). Germline V gene sequence: CDR1 MNHNS, CDR2 SASEGT. The CDR3 loop spans 13 amino acids. V was trimmed by 5 bases and J by 9 bases, leaving 11 bases between them. In nucleotides, the CDR3 is TGTGCCAGCAGTTTCACAGGGAGTTCACCCCTCCACTTT. It encodes CASSFTGSSPLHF.

This clonotype was seen a few times. CDR3 nucleotide sequence: TGTGCTAGTGGTCCCGGGGGAGGGACCAGCAATCAGCCCCAGCATTTT. The encoded protein is CASGPGGGTSNQPQHF. The rearrangement links TRBV12-5 to TRBJ1-5; possible D gene TRBD1, 5 bases. CDR3 length equals 16 residues. The V gene's germline CDR1 is LGHNT and CDR2 FRNRAP. V gave up 5 bases and J gave up 1 base, with 15 bases separating them.

The table lists this clonotype with many counts. V gene TRBV7-9 combines with J gene TRBJ2-2, with TRBD1 identical over 9 bases. The CDR3 covers 15 residues. The trim removed 6 bases at V and 4 bases at J, leaving 6 bases unmatched. Germline V gene data show CDR1 as SEHNR and CDR2 as FQNEAQ (reference sequence). CDR3 sequence (DNA): TGTGCCAGCAGAACAGGGGGCGATCGCACCGGGGAGCTGTTTTTT. It codes for CASRTGGDRTGELFF.

The chain is built from TRBV15 and TRBJ2-4, with 7 bases aligning to TRBD2. The CDR3 is 13 amino acids. Germline CDR1 reads LNHNV; CDR2 reads YYDKDF (reference sequence). The trim removed 1 base at V and 8 bases at J, leaving 2 bases unmatched. For the CDR3, the DNA is TGTGCCACCAGCAGAGTTGGGGGGGACATTCAGTACTTC. It specifies CATSRVGGDIQYF.

This clonotype was seen only a few times. The CDR3 here is CASSFAGGGGYGYTF. The DNA of the CDR3 is TGTGCCAGCAGTTTCGCGGGGGGAGGGGGCTATGGCTACACCTTC. V is TRBV6-5 and J is TRBJ1-2, with D maybe TRBD1 (6 bases). This CDR3 spans 15 amino acids. CDR1 is MNHEY and CDR2 is SVGAGI in the germline V gene. V dropped 4 bases and J dropped 4 bases, with 16 bases sitting between them.

The chain employs TRBV7-6 and TRBJ1-5; possible D gene TRBD1, 5 bases. Germline CDR1 is SGHVS and CDR2 is FNYEAQ. The V end lost 5 bases, the J end lost 8 bases, and 13 bases lay between the germline ends. This CDR3 contains 13 residues. The CDR3 spells CASSPEGREPQHF. Here the CDR3 DNA reads TGTGCCAGCAGCCCGGAGGGGCGGGAGCCCCAGCATTTT.

Turning to this clonotype: A read error may be the cause here, since a much bigger clone is one base away. V usage is TRBV7-6 and J usage is TRBJ2-1; D ambiguous. Germline CDR1 SGHVS, CDR2 FNYEAQ. The CDR3 covers 14 residues. CDR3 coding DNA: TGTGTCAGCAGCTTAGGACCGCTCCCCAATGAGCAGTTCTTC. Protein sequence: CVSSLGPLPNEQFF.

The chain recombines TRBV19 with TRBJ2-3; no reliable D call. Germline V gives CDR1 LNHDA, CDR2 SQIVND (reference sequence). This CDR3 has 14 residues. With 5 bases removed from V and 1 base from J, the gap between germline ends came to 10 bases. In DNA form, the CDR3 reads TGTGCCAGTAGTGACCTCCTTGGCACAGATACGCAGTATTTT. It encodes CASSDLLGTDTQYF.

Only a few counts were recorded for this clonotype. Possible read error: a much larger clone is one base away. The J gene is TRBJ1-1, the V gene TRBV19, with D unclear. There are 11 residues in the CDR3. Germline values: CDR1 LNHDA, CDR2 SQIVND (reference sequence). The V end was cut by 3 bases, the J end by 3 bases, with 2 bases between. The CDR3 sequence: CASSMYTEAFF. CDR3 DNA sequence: TGTGCCAGTAGTATGTACACTGAAGCTTTCTTT.